Below, 15 T cell receptor beta chains from the same sample are listed, as sequenced in a study of vaccination and CD4 T cells after COVID-19. The time point: late sampling 161 to 241 days after vaccination in three convalescent patients. TCRdb itself ran the PCR reads through MiXCR, one entry per CDR3 protein. The sample has about 29,000 distinct CDR3 sequences; almost 50% are singletons. Specimen: CD4+ T cells from blood, collected about 7 months after SARS-CoV-2 vaccination. These receptors were obtained from a human donor who had recovered from COVID-19.

This chain connects TRBV20-1 to TRBJ2-5, with 10 bases fitting TRBD2. The CDR3 is made up of 15 amino acids. Unmatched junction bases numbered 9, after V lost 3 bases and J lost 5 bases. Looked up from germline, CDR1 is DFQATT and CDR2 is SNEGSKA (reference sequence). The CDR3 region is CSARSSSGSAETQYF. The DNA for the CDR3 is TGCAGTGCTAGGTCATCTAGCGGGAGTGCGGAGACCCAGTACTTC.

This clonotype occurred a few times. The chain employs TRBV7-6 and TRBJ2-5, with D unclear. This CDR3 is built from 16 residues. CDR1 and CDR2 from the germline V gene are SGHVS and FNYEAQ. Trimming removed 3 bases at V and 5 bases at J, with 19 bases between. The chain's CDR3 is CASSLHHYREGETQYF. The CDR3 DNA reads TGTGCCAGCAGCTTGCACCATTATCGAGAAGGGGAGACCCAGTACTTC.

CDR3 in amino acids: CASSEPGSGANVLTF. The CDR3, as DNA: TGTGCCAGCAGTGAGCCCGGCTCTGGGGCCAACGTCCTGACTTTC. The chain is built from TRBV2 and TRBJ2-6; D unresolved. Trimming cost V 3 bases and J 0 bases, with 6 bases left between them. The CDR3 contains 15 residues. Per the germline V gene, CDR1 is SNHLY and CDR2 is FYNNEI.

The CDR3: CSAIRPGQSIRSYEQYF. In nucleotides, the CDR3 is TGCAGTGCTATCCGGCCGGGACAATCAATCCGCTCCTACGAGCAGTACTTC. The J gene is TRBJ2-7, the V gene TRBV20-1; maybe TRBD1 (6 bases). Per germline, CDR1 DFQATT and CDR2 SNEGSKA (reference sequence). The V gene lost 4 bases and the J gene lost 0 bases, with 22 bases spanning the gap. CDR3 size: 17 residues.

The rearrangement joins TRBV20-1 to TRBJ2-2, with TRBD1 as a possible D gene (6 bases). The length of the CDR3 is 13 residues. Trimming removed 7 bases from V and 7 bases from J, with 16 bases in between. Germline-derived CDR1 and CDR2 are DFQATT and SNEGSKA (reference sequence). The CDR3 coding sequence is TGCAGTGTGGGGGCGCGAATCGGCGGGGAGCTGTTTTTT. It codes for CSVGARIGGELFF.

V and J are TRBV6-5 and TRBJ2-1; TRBD1 aligns across 7 bases. CDR1 and CDR2 from the germline V gene are MNHEY and SVGAGI. V gave up 2 bases and J gave up 7 bases; unmatched junction bases: 11. This CDR3 is built from 16 residues. The CDR3 region has the DNA TGTGCCAGCAGTTACCACGACAGGGCCCAACGGAATGAGCAGTTCTTC. Amino acids: CASSYHDRAQRNEQFF.

The chain links TRBV28 to TRBJ2-4; no definite D call. Germline V CDR1 and CDR2: MDHEN, SYDVKM. The V gene lost 0 bases and the J gene lost 0 bases, with 6 bases spanning the gap. The CDR3 runs to 15 residues. The CDR3 DNA reads as TGTGCCAGCAGTTTATGGTCGCTAGCCAAAAACATTCAGTACTTC. Its protein is CASSLWSLAKNIQYF. The entire variable domain, with the rest obtained from reference TRBV28 and TRBJ2-4, is as follows: DVKVTQSSRYLVKRTGEKVFLECVQDMDHENMFWYRQDPGLGLRLIYFSYDVKMKEKGDIPEGYSVSREKKERFSLILESASTNQTSMYLCASSLWSLAKNIQYFGAGTRLSVL.

The gene calls are TRBV20-1 and TRBJ2-5; TRBD2 aligns across 7 bases. The CDR3 sequence is 14 residues long. V gave up 1 base and J gave up 5 bases; unmatched junction bases: 7. Germline V lookup: CDR1 DFQATT, CDR2 SNEGSKA (reference sequence). This CDR3 reads CSARALTRGETQYF. The CDR3 DNA follows: TGCAGTGCTAGAGCTCTTACGCGGGGGGAGACCCAGTACTTC.

Only a few counts were recorded for this clonotype. The DNA of the CDR3 is TGTGCCAGCAGTTTAGACAGGGGGCTTGATGGCTACACCTTC. This gives the protein CASSLDRGLDGYTF. The V call is TRBV27, the J call TRBJ1-2, with TRBD1 identical over 10 bases. CDR3 length equals 14 residues. CDR1 is MNHEY and CDR2 is SMNVEV in the germline V gene (reference sequence). With 2 bases clipped from V and 6 bases from J, the junction kept 3 bases outside the gene matches.

This clonotype was picked up a small number of times. The rearrangement joins TRBV7-3 to TRBJ2-2; D is unclear. V shed 1 base and J shed 0 bases, with 9 bases lying between them. The CDR3 runs 16 residues. CDR1 is SGHTA and CDR2 is FQGTGA in the germline V gene. In DNA, the CDR3 is TGTGCCAGCAGCTTAAGACACCAGCCGAACACCGGGGAGCTGTTTTTT. Its translation: CASSLRHQPNTGELFF.

This chain joins TRBV14 and TRBJ2-7; 13 bases map to TRBD2. The CDR3 has 19 amino acids. The germline V gene encodes CDR1 SGHDN and CDR2 FVKESK. V trimming: 0 bases; J trimming: 2 bases; junction bases outside the gene matches: 10. CDR3 region: CASSQDRGLAGVRTYEQYF. CDR3 nucleotides: TGTGCCAGCAGCCAAGATCGAGGACTAGCGGGAGTCAGGACCTACGAGCAGTACTTC.

This clonotype was found a few times. The rearrangement uses TRBV7-2 and TRBJ2-7; D may be TRBD1 (5 bases). Trimming removed 1 base at V and 0 bases at J, with 16 bases between. The CDR3 is made up of 17 amino acids. The germline gives CDR1 SGHTA, CDR2 FQGNSA. In DNA form, the CDR3 reads TGTGCCAGCAGCTTAGAGGGGTGGGCAGCCGGCTCCTACGAGCAGTACTTC. Its protein product is CASSLEGWAAGSYEQYF.

The chain employs TRBV7-2 and TRBJ2-1; 11 nucleotides match TRBD2. V dropped 5 bases and J dropped 7; count of bases not matched to a gene: 7. The CDR3 loop spans 15 amino acids. From germline, CDR1 is SGHTA and CDR2 FQGNSA. The CDR3 region has the DNA TGTGCCAGCAGCAGAGGGACTAGCGGACGTAATGAGCAGTTCTTC. The encoded protein is CASSRGTSGRNEQFF.

The chain links TRBV28 to TRBJ1-1, with D possibly being TRBD1 (5 bases). Trimming took off 3 bases at V and 3 bases at J, with 17 bases between the two ends. Germline assignment: CDR1 MDHEN and CDR2 SYDVKM. The CDR3 extends over 16 amino acids. CDR3: CASSFGAAVEDTEAFF. The CDR3, as DNA: TGTGCCAGCAGTTTTGGGGCCGCGGTGGAGGACACTGAAGCTTTCTTT.

The chain recombines TRBV20-1 with TRBJ2-2; 7 nucleotides align to TRBD2. Unmatched junction bases numbered 8, after V lost 1 base and J lost 0 bases. Germline CDR1 DFQATT, CDR2 SNEGSKA (reference sequence). The CDR3 contains 17 residues. CDR3 residues: CSARVGGSAANTGELFF. In DNA, the CDR3 is TGCAGTGCTAGAGTGGGGGGGAGCGCAGCGAACACCGGGGAGCTGTTTTTT.